This TCR beta chain stems from a study of patients and donors after allogeneic stem cell transplantation. MiXCR was run by TCRdb on the RT-PCR reads, yielding one entry per CDR3 protein. The sample lists approximately 220,000 distinct CDR3 sequences; around two fifths were seen once. This clonotype appeared a few times. CDR3 size: 15 residues. Per germline, CDR1 LNHDA and CDR2 SQIVND (reference sequence). V was pared by 7 bases and J by 1 base, with 7 bases of the junction left unmatched. Sequenced sample: blood, either unsorted or a sorted T cell fraction (not recorded which). This rearrangement joins TRBV19 to TRBJ1-1, with 9 bases matching TRBD1. The receptor comes from a human donor who was either an allogeneic HSCT recipient or a stem cell or donor lymphocyte infusion donor (not recorded which). It is not recorded whose cells these are; they may come from a transplant donor. In DNA, the CDR3 is TGTGCCAGTACCCGGACAGGGGACAAGAACACTGAAGCTTTCTTT. Translating gives CASTRTGDKNTEAFF.